This record covers a single T cell receptor beta chain. The target antigen is unknown. The V gene lost 2 bases and the J gene lost 6 bases, with 8 bases spanning the gap. The length of the CDR3 is 12 residues. CDR1 and CDR2 from the germline V gene are MDHEN and SYDVKM. The data are from a study of cytomegalovirus exposure and HLA in healthy donors. Findings of the study overall: The classifier reportedly diagnosed cytomegalovirus status with high sensitivity and specificity.

Nominal health characterized the donors when sampled, though unrecorded immune exposures were likely. PCR primers comprised 60 Vbeta and 13 Jbeta primers. The assay was immunoSEQ multiplex PCR, and TCRdb's table has in-frame clones only and misses some. Its listing shows 150,000 to 200,000 clones. V is TRBV28 and J is TRBJ2-7; tentatively, D is TRBD2 (5 bases). The sample taken for sequencing was PBMCs. The receptor was isolated from a man between 25 and 39 years old in good health and CMV-seronegative. The CDR3, as DNA: TGTGCCAGCAGTTTACTAGCCGCCGAGCAGTACTTC. Protein sequence: CASSLLAAEQYF.